This TCR beta chain was captured in a study of cytomegalovirus exposure and HLA in healthy donors. The study ran its PCR with 60 Vbeta and 13 Jbeta primers. Generated by immunoSEQ multiplex PCR, the TCRdb table keeps only in-frame clones and is missing some. This table holds tens of thousands of clones, about 78% found once. Unmatched junction bases numbered 9, after V lost 5 bases and J lost 8 bases. CDR1 is MDHEN and CDR2 is SYDVKM in the germline V gene. The CDR3 is 15 amino acids. Sequencing used PBMCs. The chain recombines TRBV28 with TRBJ2-2; TRBD1 matches 9 bases. The receptor was derived from a man between 18 and 35 years old in good health and CMV-seronegative. The CDR3 sequence: CASSIPGQGAGELFF. The CDR3 DNA follows: TGTGCCAGCAGTATTCCGGGACAGGGTGCGGGGGAGCTGTTTTTT. Supplemented by reference TRBV28 and TRBJ2-2, the full variable domain reads DVKVTQSSRYLVKRTGEKVFLECVQDMDHENMFWYRQDPGLGLRLIYFSYDVKMKEKGDIPEGYSVSREKKERFSLILESASTNQTSMYLCASSIPGQGAGELFFGEGSRLTVL.